Following are 30 T cell receptor beta chains from one sample sequenced in a study of radiation and T cells in renal cell carcinoma. Measured with immunoSEQ multiplex PCR; TCRdb has only the in-frame clones, and not every one. The table lists approximately 150,000 clones, roughly 85% of them singletons. Time point: baseline pretreatment blood. As to treatment: 15 Gy SBRT to primary tumor, nephrectomy 4 weeks later. The material was blood, obtained from a patient whose treatment included radiotherapy and nephrectomy. These receptors were collected from a woman in her forties or fifties with renal cell carcinoma.

J is TRBJ1-6 and V is TRBV9; 7 nucleotides agree with TRBD1. Germline assignment: CDR1 SGDLS and CDR2 YYNGEE. The CDR3 is made up of 14 amino acids. Trimming took 1 base from V and 10 from J; bases not matched to a gene: 5. DNA for the CDR3: TGTGCCAGCAGCGTAACAGGGGAACGGTCACCCCTCCACTTT. It specifies CASSVTGERSPLHF.

V usage is TRBV19 and J usage is TRBJ2-7; 7 bases align to TRBD1. Germline CDR1 and CDR2: LNHDA and SQIVND (reference sequence). This CDR3 has 14 residues. The V gene end was trimmed by 4 bases and the J gene end by 2 bases; junction bases not matched to a gene: 5. CDR3 in amino acids: CASSTRQGPYEQYF. In DNA, the CDR3 is TGTGCCAGTAGTACGCGACAGGGCCCCTACGAGCAGTACTTC.

The V gene is TRBV7-9, the J gene TRBJ1-2; no definite D call. CDR3 length: 14 residues. The germline V and J ends were trimmed by 3 bases and 4 bases, with 12 bases remaining between them. Germline V gene data show CDR1 as SEHNR and CDR2 as FQNEAQ (reference sequence). Here the CDR3 DNA reads TGTGCCAGCAGCTTTGGAGAACGGATCTATGGCTACACCTTC. It is translated as CASSFGERIYGYTF.

This sequence joins TRBV2 and TRBJ1-1; 7 bases fit TRBD1. In germline, CDR1 is SNHLY, CDR2 FYNNEI. CDR3 length: 11 amino acids. V gave up 8 bases and J gave up 7 bases; unmatched junction bases: 4. The DNA for the CDR3 is TGTGCCAGCCTGGGACAGCGTGAAGCTTTCTTT. Residues: CASLGQREAFF. The variable domain in full, completed from reference TRBV2 and TRBJ1-1, reads EPEVTQTPSHQVTQMGQEVILRCVPISNHLYFYWYRQILGQKVEFLVSFYNNEISEKSEIFDDQFSVERPDGSNFTLKIRSTKLEDSAMYFCASLGQREAFFGQGTRLTVV.

The count of this clone is one. The chain combines TRBV2 with TRBJ1-6, with D possibly matching TRBD1 (5 bases). This CDR3 is 12 amino acids long. The germline V gene has CDR1 SNHLY and CDR2 FYNNEI. V lost 7 bases and J lost 10, with 11 bases in between. CDR3 in DNA: TGTGCCAGCATGTCCAGGGACTCACCCCTCCACTTT. Protein product: CASMSRDSPLHF.

The chain carries TRBV9 and TRBJ1-1; the match to TRBD1 covers 12 bases. The V gene's germline CDR1 is SGDLS and CDR2 YYNGEE. Losses at the gene ends were 0 bases for V and 2 bases for J; bases not matched to a gene: 5. This CDR3 has 17 residues. The chain's CDR3 is CASSVGPGTGGNTEAFF. The CDR3 coding sequence is TGTGCCAGCAGCGTAGGCCCCGGGACAGGGGGCAACACTGAAGCTTTCTTT.

The gene calls are TRBV9 and TRBJ1-5; 9 bases are a match to TRBD1. CDR3 length equals 14 residues. The V gene's germline CDR1 is SGDLS and CDR2 YYNGEE. V trimming: 4 bases; J trimming: 7 bases; junction bases outside the gene matches: 6. CDR3 DNA: TGTGCCAGCAGCCTGGACAGGGGTAACCAGCCCCAGCATTTT. Encoded protein: CASSLDRGNQPQHF.

CDR3 protein: CASSPTAGGELFF. Written as DNA, the CDR3 is TGTGCCAGCAGCCCCACCGCTGGCGGGGAGCTGTTTTTT. This rearrangement joins TRBV11-3 to TRBJ2-2; the D is unclear. Trimming took 5 bases from V and 7 from J, leaving 11 bases between them. Per germline, CDR1 SGHNT and CDR2 YENEEA. This CDR3 is built from 13 residues.

The rearrangement links TRBV4-3 to TRBJ1-3; 7 nucleotides align to TRBD1. V dropped 0 bases and J dropped 3; count of bases not matched to a gene: 8. The CDR3 is 17 amino acids. Per germline, CDR1 LGHNA and CDR2 YSLEER. The CDR3 is CASSQEARGGSGNTIYF. CDR3 nucleotide sequence: TGCGCCAGCAGCCAAGAAGCGCGAGGGGGCAGTGGAAACACCATATATTTT.

The V and J genes are TRBV6-5 and TRBJ1-1; D is unclear. Trimming left V 5 bases short and J 0 bases short, with 7 bases between. The CDR3 sequence is 13 residues long. Germline CDR1 reads MNHEY; CDR2 reads SVGAGI. CDR3 residues: CASSKTVNTEAFF. CDR3 bases: TGTGCCAGCAGTAAAACAGTGAACACTGAAGCTTTCTTT.

The chain combines TRBV7-2 with TRBJ1-2; D may be TRBD1 (6 bases). This CDR3 contains 14 residues. The germline V gene has CDR1 SGHTA and CDR2 FQGNSA. Trimming left V 5 bases short and J 0 bases short, with 10 bases between. CDR3 loop: CASSPDSANYGYTF. The CDR3 nucleotides read TGTGCCAGCAGCCCGGACAGTGCTAACTATGGCTACACCTTC.

The chain couples TRBV10-3 to TRBJ1-1; maybe TRBD1 (6 bases). The V and J ends lost 3 bases and 5 bases respectively, with 13 bases between them. CDR1 ENHRY and CDR2 SYGVKD come from the germline V gene. The CDR3 contains 14 residues. The CDR3 loop reads CAISEWGRSTEAFF. DNA of the CDR3: TGTGCCATCAGTGAATGGGGGCGCAGTACTGAAGCTTTCTTT.

The chain couples TRBV2 to TRBJ2-1; maybe TRBD2 (6 bases). Germline V gene sequence: CDR1 SNHLY, CDR2 FYNNEI. V lost 6 bases and J 8 bases, leaving 20 bases between the germline ends. The CDR3 contains 15 residues. The CDR3 spells CASRGGLASRDEQFF. In nucleotides, the CDR3 is TGTGCCAGCAGGGGGGGATTGGCTAGCCGGGATGAGCAGTTCTTC.

The V and J genes are TRBV19 and TRBJ2-5; D unclear. Germline V lookup: CDR1 LNHDA, CDR2 SQIVND (reference sequence). This CDR3 contains 14 residues. V was pared by 4 bases and J by 2 bases, with 11 bases between. This CDR3 reads CASSRAAGQETQYF. The DNA for the CDR3 is TGTGCCAGTAGTAGGGCCGCCGGGCAAGAGACCCAGTACTTC.

This chain links TRBV9 with TRBJ1-3; no definite D call. Germline V gives CDR1 SGDLS, CDR2 YYNGEE. Trimming took 0 bases from V and 0 from J, leaving 4 bases between them. CDR3 length: 14 amino acids. The CDR3 region is CASSVDSSGNTIYF. The CDR3 nucleotides are TGTGCCAGCAGCGTAGACAGCTCTGGAAACACCATATATTTT. Together with reference TRBV9 and TRBJ1-3, the CDR3 gives the full variable domain: DSGVTQTPKHLITATGQRVTLRCSPRSGDLSVYWYQQSLDQGLQFLIQYYNGEERAKGNILERFSAQQFPDLHSELNLSSLELGDSALYFCASSVDSSGNTIYFGEGSWLTVV.

The chain employs TRBV18 and TRBJ2-7; 14 bases map to TRBD2. With 5 bases clipped from V and 3 bases from J, the junction kept 6 bases outside the gene matches. The CDR3 contains 16 residues. The germline V gene encodes CDR1 KGHSH and CDR2 LQKENI. CDR3 in DNA: TGTGCCAGCTCATCGGGACTAGCGGGGGAGAGCTACGAGCAGTACTTC. This codes for CASSSGLAGESYEQYF.

This chain uses TRBV19 with TRBJ1-1; no reliable D call. The V end was cut by 3 bases, the J end by 3 bases, with 5 bases between. Germline V gene data show CDR1 as LNHDA and CDR2 as SQIVND (reference sequence). This CDR3 is built from 12 residues. CDR3 region: CASSISYTEAFF. Written as DNA, the CDR3 is TGTGCCAGTAGTATCAGCTACACTGAAGCTTTCTTT.

The V gene is TRBV5-1, the J gene TRBJ2-6; D is ambiguous. V gave up 7 bases and J gave up 4 bases, with 6 bases separating them. Germline CDR1 reads SGHRS; CDR2 reads YFSETQ. There are 12 residues in the CDR3. CDR3 protein: CASGSGANVLTF. The CDR3 DNA reads as TGCGCCAGCGGGTCGGGGGCCAACGTCCTGACTTTC.

The chain recombines TRBV4-2 with TRBJ1-1, with D tentatively TRBD1 (6 bases). Trimming removed 4 bases from V and 2 bases from J, with 17 bases in between. CDR1 and CDR2 from the germline V gene are LGHNA and YNFKEQ. The CDR3 covers 16 residues. The CDR3 loop is CASSLAMGQTNTEAFF. The CDR3 DNA reads TGTGCCAGCAGCCTCGCGATGGGACAAACAAACACTGAAGCTTTCTTT.

This chain links TRBV11-2 with TRBJ1-6, with D perhaps matching TRBD1 (5 bases). The CDR3 sequence is 14 residues long. The germline gives CDR1 SGHAT, CDR2 FQNNGV. Trimming cost V 2 bases and J 5 bases, with 7 bases left between them. The CDR3 protein is CASSLPGDNSPLHF. The CDR3, as DNA: TGTGCCAGCAGCTTACCGGGGGATAATTCACCCCTCCACTTT.

Comments on this clone: At the DNA level, this CDR3 is encoded by other sequences in the same sample as well. The gene calls are TRBV4-3 and TRBJ2-7, with D perhaps assigned TRBD1 or TRBD2 (5 bases each). Deletions cut 5 bases from V and 2 bases from J, with 13 bases between. Germline CDR1 reads LGHNA; CDR2 reads YSLEER. The CDR3 loop spans 14 amino acids. The CDR3 spells CASSAGTGTYEQYF. The CDR3 DNA follows: TGCGCCAGCAGCGCCGGGACGGGCACCTACGAGCAGTACTTC.

V usage is TRBV19 and J usage is TRBJ2-3; weak D call: TRBD2 (5 bases). Looked up from germline, CDR1 is LNHDA and CDR2 is SQIVND (reference sequence). V gave up 7 bases and J gave up 2 bases, with 10 bases separating them. The CDR3 extends over 13 amino acids. The CDR3 spells CASMEDNTDTQYF. Here the CDR3 DNA reads TGTGCCAGTATGGAGGATAACACAGATACGCAGTATTTT.

The V call is TRBV4-2, the J call TRBJ2-1, with 10 bases aligning to TRBD2. The CDR3 sequence is 18 residues long. CDR1 and CDR2 from the germline V gene are LGHNA and YNFKEQ. Unmatched junction bases numbered 12, after V lost 0 bases and J lost 7 bases. The CDR3 loop is CASSQDGLAGVDGNEQFF. In nucleotides, the CDR3 is TGTGCCAGCAGCCAAGATGGGCTAGCGGGAGTAGACGGGAATGAGCAGTTCTTC.

J is TRBJ1-1 and V is TRBV2; the D is unclear. CDR1 SNHLY and CDR2 FYNNEI come from the germline V gene. There are 11 residues in the CDR3. V lost 3 bases and J 1 base, leaving 0 bases between the germline ends. The CDR3 here is CASSENTEAFF. The CDR3 nucleotides read TGTGCCAGCAGTGAGAACACTGAAGCTTTCTTT. The entire variable domain, with the rest obtained from reference TRBV2 and TRBJ1-1, is as follows: EPEVTQTPSHQVTQMGQEVILRCVPISNHLYFYWYRQILGQKVEFLVSFYNNEISEKSEIFDDQFSVERPDGSNFTLKIRSTKLEDSAMYFCASSENTEAFFGQGTRLTVV.

The chain employs TRBV7-9 and TRBJ2-3; no firm D call. The CDR3 consists of 10 residues. V lost 6 bases and J 5 bases, leaving 3 bases between the germline ends. Germline V lookup: CDR1 SEHNR, CDR2 FQNEAQ (reference sequence). The CDR3 region is CASSLDTQYF. The CDR3 DNA reads as TGTGCCAGCAGTCTAGATACGCAGTATTTT.

This clone appeared a few times. The same CDR3 is also encoded by other DNA sequences in this sample. V and J are TRBV18 and TRBJ2-5, with D hard to call. Trimming removed 0 bases at V and 1 base at J, with 9 bases between. The CDR3 has 15 amino acids. Germline CDR1 reads KGHSH; CDR2 reads LQKENI. This CDR3 reads CASSPPSGVQETQYF. The CDR3 DNA follows: TGTGCCAGCTCACCACCCAGTGGAGTCCAAGAGACCCAGTACTTC.

The chain carries TRBV19 and TRBJ2-3; D is undetermined. Trimming shortened V by 4 bases and J by 4 bases, and 9 bases separated the two germline ends. Germline-derived CDR1 and CDR2 are LNHDA and SQIVND (reference sequence). The CDR3 consists of 13 residues. CDR3 in amino acids: CASSRSPADTQYF. CDR3 in DNA: TGTGCCAGTAGTAGATCACCGGCAGATACGCAGTATTTT.

The chain is built from TRBV18 and TRBJ1-1; 10 nucleotides match TRBD1. CDR3 length: 16 residues. Germline V gene data show CDR1 as KGHSH and CDR2 as LQKENI. J gave up 6 bases and V 0 bases, and 7 bases lay outside the gene matches. DNA for the CDR3: TGTGCCAGCTCACCACCGTCCCGAGACAGGGGGCCTGAAGCTTTCTTT. Protein product: CASSPPSRDRGPEAFF.

The CDR3 region has the DNA TGTGCCAGCAGTGAATTCGTAGGGGGCACCGGGGAGCTGTTTTTT. It specifies CASSEFVGGTGELFF. This chain links TRBV25-1 with TRBJ2-2; possible D gene TRBD1, 6 bases. Trimming pared 1 base from V and 4 bases from J, leaving 10 bases between. Germline values: CDR1 MGHDK, CDR2 SYGVNS. The CDR3 totals 15 residues.

The rearrangement uses TRBV30 and TRBJ1-1; D is unclear. This CDR3 region has 12 residues. CDR1 is GTSNPN and CDR2 is SVGIG in the germline V gene (reference sequence). V lost 4 bases and J lost 7, with 13 bases in between. The CDR3 bases are TGTGCCTGGACCAGACGTGTGGGTGAAGCTTTCTTT. It specifies CAWTRRVGEAFF.